This T cell receptor (beta chain) was observed in a study of identical twins. Study findings and constraints: There were fewer insertions in abundant cord blood beta clonotypes, but memory repertoires showed no such pattern.

As concerns this clonotype: Its antigen remains unidentified.

With 3 bases removed from V and 1 base from J, the gap between germline ends came to 12 bases. The CDR3 totals 15 residues. In germline, CDR1 is MNHNS, CDR2 SASEGT. MiXCR, run by TCRdb on the 5' RACE reads, gives a single entry per CDR3 protein. The data contain about 660,000 distinct CDR3 sequences, about 9.4% of them singletons. The data were also submitted as part of a second study, on yellow fever vaccine responses in identical twins.

The sequence derives from a woman under 30 in good health. The sequenced material came from PBMCs. The chain carries TRBV6-1 and TRBJ1-1; the D is unclear. CDR3 amino acids: CASSDNRIKNTEAFF. CDR3 bases: TGTGCCAGCAGTGATAACAGAATAAAGAACACTGAAGCTTTCTTT.